These 18 T cell receptor beta chains originate from one sample sequenced in a study of cytomegalovirus exposure and HLA in healthy donors. Here immunoSEQ multiplex PCR was the method, and the copy in TCRdb shows in-frame clones only, minus some. The data show hundreds of thousands of clones, about nine tenths seen once. Sequencing was performed on PBMCs. Receptors were obtained from a young woman in good health and CMV-seropositive.

The genes are TRBV19 and TRBJ2-7, with D perhaps TRBD1 (5 bases). The CDR3 is made up of 13 amino acids. The V and J ends lost 5 bases and 6 bases respectively, with 14 bases between them. The germline CDR1 and CDR2 sequences are LNHDA and SQIVND (reference sequence). The CDR3 DNA sequence: TGTGCCAGTAGTGAGGAATCAGGGCTCGAGCAGTACTTC. Residues: CASSEESGLEQYF.

The chain is built from TRBV27 and TRBJ2-1, with D perhaps matching TRBD1 (5 bases). Germline CDR1 reads MNHEY; CDR2 reads SMNVEV (reference sequence). The germline V and J ends were trimmed by 6 bases and 6 bases, with 15 bases remaining between them. CDR3 length: 14 residues. The CDR3 DNA is TGTGCCAGCAGCTCTCGCAGGGATGGCAATGAGCAGTTCTTC. Amino acid sequence: CASSSRRDGNEQFF.

Comment on this clone: This likely came from a read error, as a far larger clone is one base away. Different DNA sequences within this sample yield the same CDR3. CDR3 bases: TGCGCCAGCAGCCAAGGACTAGCGGGCTCCTACGAGCAGTACTTC. This gives the protein CASSQGLAGSYEQYF. The chain joins TRBV4-1 to TRBJ2-7, with 10 bases lining up with TRBD2. Germline CDR1 reads MGHRA; CDR2 reads YSYEKL. V shed 1 base, J shed 0 bases, and the junction held 0 bases outside the gene matches. CDR3 length equals 15 residues.

V and J are TRBV5-1 and TRBJ1-2; unclear D gene. V lost 5 bases to trimming and J lost 3 bases, with 11 bases between them. From germline, CDR1 is SGHRS and CDR2 YFSETQ. The CDR3 length is 13 residues. The CDR3 sequence is CASRLRLDYGYTF. CDR3 sequence (DNA): TGCGCCAGCAGATTGCGATTAGACTATGGCTACACCTTC.

The sample holds one count of this clone. The genes are TRBV29-1 and TRBJ1-1; D remains unclear. The V end was cut by 6 bases, the J end by 3 bases, with 11 bases between. CDR3 length: 12 residues. CDR1 is SQVTM, CDR2 ANQGSEA, per germline. The CDR3 DNA follows: TGCAGCGTCCCTAGAAGTTACACTGAAGCTTTCTTT. Encoded protein: CSVPRSYTEAFF.

The genes are TRBV28 and TRBJ1-5, with TRBD1 matching 7 bases. CDR3 length: 14 residues. Germline values: CDR1 MDHEN, CDR2 SYDVKM. V lost 3 bases to trimming and J lost 6 bases; unmatched junction nucleotides: 5. For the CDR3, the DNA is TGTGCCAGCAGTTTCAGGGCAGGGGGTCAGCCCCAGCATTTT. Amino acid sequence: CASSFRAGGQPQHF.

The chain carries TRBV19 and TRBJ1-5; the D gene is possibly TRBD1 (6 bases). V was trimmed by 7 bases and J by 7 bases, leaving 20 bases between them. This CDR3 comprises 15 residues. The germline CDR1 and CDR2 sequences are LNHDA and SQIVND (reference sequence). The CDR3 DNA follows: TGTGCCAGTACCATTGGGGGGGCAAATCTCCAGCCCCAGCATTTT. Its protein product is CASTIGGANLQPQHF.

V gene TRBV30 combines with J gene TRBJ1-1, with a possible D match to TRBD1 (6 bases). Germline V CDR1 and CDR2: GTSNPN, SVGIG (reference sequence). V was shortened by 2 bases and J by 1 base, with 8 bases between the two germline ends. The CDR3 totals 13 residues. CDR3 DNA sequence: TGTGCCTGGAGTACGGACAGGAACACTGAAGCTTTCTTT. It is translated as CAWSTDRNTEAFF.

The rearrangement uses TRBV5-1 and TRBJ2-1, with D possibly being TRBD2 (6 bases). The CDR3 totals 15 residues. Germline assignment: CDR1 SGHRS and CDR2 YFSETQ. V was shortened by 1 base and J by 2 bases, with 10 bases between the two germline ends. The CDR3 DNA reads as TGCGCCAGCAGCTTGCGTGGGGGGACCTACAATGAGCAGTTCTTC. This encodes CASSLRGGTYNEQFF.

The chain joins TRBV11-2 to TRBJ1-1, with a weak D call TRBD1 (5 bases). Deletions cut 0 bases from V and 8 bases from J, with 13 bases between. Germline lookup yields CDR1 SGHAT and CDR2 FQNNGV. CDR3 length: 14 amino acids. CDR3 region: CASSLEYKQGEAFF. The CDR3 DNA is TGTGCCAGCAGCTTAGAATATAAGCAGGGAGAAGCTTTCTTT.

This chain uses TRBV10-1 with TRBJ2-3; 9 bases match TRBD2. The CDR3 loop spans 14 amino acids. V trimming: 2 bases; J trimming: 8 bases; junction bases outside the gene matches: 5. Germline CDR1 is WNHNN and CDR2 is SYGVQD (reference sequence). The CDR3 sequence is CASSEASGRSTQYF. DNA of the CDR3: TGCGCCAGCAGTGAGGCCAGCGGGAGGTCTACGCAGTATTTT.

This chain's CDR3 is CASGLVGGSGIPQQFF. The CDR3 bases are TGTGCTAGTGGTTTGGTAGGGGGTAGCGGGATTCCTCAGCAGTTCTTC. This chain links TRBV12-5 with TRBJ2-1, with 8 bases aligning to TRBD2. Germline CDR1 is LGHNT and CDR2 is FRNRAP. Trimming took 0 bases from V and 11 from J; bases not matched to a gene: 12. This CDR3 has 16 residues.

The rearrangement joins TRBV13 to TRBJ1-2; D is unclear. The CDR3 spans 14 residues. V lost 6 bases and J 2 bases, leaving 13 bases between the germline ends. Germline V gene data show CDR1 as PRHDT and CDR2 as FYEKMQ (reference sequence). CDR3 protein: CASRSWAGNYGYTF. DNA of the CDR3: TGTGCCAGCAGGTCGTGGGCGGGGAACTATGGCTACACCTTC.

This clone was counted a few times. J is TRBJ1-5 and V is TRBV4-1; TRBD1 matches 9 bases. The trim removed 1 base at V and 7 bases at J, leaving 8 bases unmatched. Looked up from germline, CDR1 is MGHRA and CDR2 is YSYEKL. The CDR3 covers 16 residues. CDR3 amino acids: CASSQAGQGAGQPQHF. For the CDR3, the DNA is TGCGCCAGCAGCCAAGCGGGACAGGGCGCGGGACAGCCCCAGCATTTT.

J is TRBJ1-2 and V is TRBV27, with TRBD1 matching over 9 bases. Germline assignment: CDR1 MNHEY and CDR2 SMNVEV (reference sequence). V was clipped by 4 bases and J by 5 bases; unmatched bases: 8. The length of the CDR3 is 15 residues. CDR3 bases: TGTGCCAGCAGTTCAAGGACAGGGGACGAATATGGCTACACCTTC. Its translation is CASSSRTGDEYGYTF.

This clone was recorded many times. The rearrangement joins TRBV25-1 to TRBJ2-7; 7 nucleotides match TRBD1. This CDR3 is 12 amino acids long. Germline-derived CDR1 and CDR2 are MGHDK and SYGVNS. Trimming cost V 6 bases and J 3 bases; bases outside gene matches: 2. CDR3 DNA sequence: TGTGCCAGCAGGGGGACAGTCTACGAGCAGTACTTC. It is translated as CASRGTVYEQYF.

The chain has TRBV29-1 and TRBJ2-7; 8 nucleotides align to TRBD2. The germline CDR1 and CDR2 sequences are SQVTM and ANQGSEA. With 3 bases clipped from V and 7 bases from J, the junction kept 8 bases outside the gene matches. The CDR3 loop spans 13 amino acids. The CDR3 region has the DNA TGCAGCGTTGATACCGGGAGGGCAGGGGAGCAGTACTTC. Residues: CSVDTGRAGEQYF.

The chain links TRBV4-1 to TRBJ2-7; TRBD2 matches at 7 bases. The CDR3 length is 16 residues. Germline V lookup: CDR1 MGHRA, CDR2 YSYEKL. Trimming at V came to 5 bases and at J to 2 bases, leaving 12 bases not matched to a gene. DNA of the CDR3: TGCGCCAGCAGCGGGTATGACGGGAGGCGTACCTACGAGCAGTACTTC. Translating it yields CASSGYDGRRTYEQYF.